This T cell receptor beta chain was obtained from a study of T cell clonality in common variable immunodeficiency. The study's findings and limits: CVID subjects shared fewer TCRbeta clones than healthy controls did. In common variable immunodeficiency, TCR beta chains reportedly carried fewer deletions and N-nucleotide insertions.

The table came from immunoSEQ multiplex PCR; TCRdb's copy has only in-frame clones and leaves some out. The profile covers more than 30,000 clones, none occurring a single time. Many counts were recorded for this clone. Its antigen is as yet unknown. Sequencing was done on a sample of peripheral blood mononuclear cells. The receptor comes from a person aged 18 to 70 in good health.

CDR3 DNA, as far as it was read: TGTGCCAGCTCACCTACACAGACCGCGGAGACC. Translated: CASSPTQTAET. From start to end, the CDR3 is CASSPTQTAETQYF. The chain is built from TRBV18 and TRBJ2-5, with D uncertain. From the germline J gene comes the end of the CDR3, since the read stops 3 residues before it. Trimming removed 3 bases from V and 5 bases from J, with 13 bases in between. The CDR3 runs 14 residues. Germline CDR1 is KGHSH and CDR2 is LQKENI.